What follows are 28 T cell receptor beta chains derived from one specimen sequenced in a study of CD8 T cells in ankylosing spondylitis. TCRdb re-derived calls from the 5' RACE reads in MiXCR, one entry per CDR3 protein. The sample has 250,000 to 350,000 distinct CDR3 sequences; 20% are singletons. Sequencing was done on a sample of blood, either unsorted or a sorted T cell fraction (not recorded which). The receptors stem from a male donor with ankylosing spondylitis or in good health (not recorded which).

The sample holds a few counts of this clonotype. The chain is built from TRBV20-1 and TRBJ2-1, with D unclear. The V and J ends lost 6 bases and 2 bases respectively, with 14 bases between them. This CDR3 has 14 residues. The germline V gene encodes CDR1 DFQATT and CDR2 SNEGSKA (reference sequence). CDR3 loop: CSARVFTTYNEQFF. The CDR3 DNA reads as TGCAGTGCCCGGGTCTTTACAACCTACAATGAGCAGTTCTTC.

This clonotype showed up just a few times. The chain employs TRBV12-3 or TRBV12-4 and TRBJ2-3; possibly TRBD2 for D (5 bases). The CDR3 runs 14 residues. V was shortened by 5 bases and J by 4 bases, with 13 bases between the two germline ends. As DNA, the CDR3 is TGTGCCAGCAGTCCCCTAGCATCCCCAGATACGCAGTATTTT. Its protein is CASSPLASPDTQYF.

This sequence joins TRBV5-1 and TRBJ2-5, with 7 bases fitting TRBD1. This CDR3 has 14 amino acids. CDR1 is SGHRS and CDR2 is YFSETQ in the germline V gene. Trimming took 4 bases from V and 5 from J; bases not matched to a gene: 8. The CDR3 loop reads CASSRQGELETQYF. CDR3 nucleotide sequence: TGCGCCAGCAGCCGCCAGGGGGAATTGGAGACCCAGTACTTC.

This clonotype was recorded many times. V is TRBV10-3 and J is TRBJ1-1; 9 bases agree with TRBD1. The CDR3 has 14 residues. V was pared by 5 bases and J by 5 bases, with 6 bases of the junction left unmatched. Germline V gene data show CDR1 as ENHRY and CDR2 as SYGVKD. This chain's CDR3 is CAISKDRGWTEAFF. The CDR3 DNA is TGTGCCATCAGTAAGGACAGGGGTTGGACTGAAGCTTTCTTT.

This rearrangement joins TRBV6-1 to TRBJ2-3; D ambiguous. The V and J ends lost 2 bases and 5 bases respectively, with 11 bases between them. The CDR3 is made up of 14 amino acids. Germline V lookup: CDR1 MNHNS, CDR2 SASEGT. The CDR3: CASSEFVFLDTQYF. In DNA form, the CDR3 reads TGTGCCAGCAGTGAATTTGTATTTTTAGATACGCAGTATTTT.

The chain recombines TRBV7-6 with TRBJ1-4; the D is unclear. CDR1 and CDR2 from the germline V gene are SGHVS and FNYEAQ. The V gene lost 4 bases and the J gene lost 7 bases, with 7 bases spanning the gap. The CDR3 loop spans 12 amino acids. In nucleotides, the CDR3 is TGTGCCAGCAGCTCAAACAGTGAAAAACTGTTTTTT. This gives the protein CASSSNSEKLFF. Based on the CDR3 plus reference TRBV7-6 and TRBJ1-4, the full variable domain is GAGVSQSPRYKVTKRGQDVALRCDPISGHVSLYWYRQALGQGPEFLTYFNYEAQQDKSGLPNDRFSAERPEGSISTLTIQRTEQRDSAMYRCASSSNSEKLFFGSGTQLSVL.

This chain connects TRBV27 to TRBJ2-1; TRBD1 matches at 9 bases. This CDR3 contains 17 residues. From germline, CDR1 is MNHEY and CDR2 SMNVEV (reference sequence). The ends lost 9 bases at V and 0 bases at J; junction bases unmatched: 12. CDR3 DNA: TGTGCCAGTTTTACAGGGGGCTTCCTTAGCTCCTACAATGAGCAGTTCTTC. As protein: CASFTGGFLSSYNEQFF.

The sample holds a few counts of this clonotype. The V gene is TRBV15, the J gene TRBJ1-5; 7 bases map to TRBD1. V lost 6 bases, J lost 1 base, and 3 bases stayed unmatched. Germline values: CDR1 LNHNV, CDR2 YYDKDF (reference sequence). The CDR3 runs 14 residues. The CDR3 DNA is TGTGCCACCAGACAGGGGCTCAGCAATCAGCCCCAGCATTTT. It specifies CATRQGLSNQPQHF. Filled out from reference TRBV15 and TRBJ1-5, the complete variable domain reads DAMVIQNPRYQVTQFGKPVTLSCSQTLNHNVMYWYQQKSSQAPKLLFHYYDKDFNNEADTPDNFQSRRPNTSFCFLDIRSPGLGDTAMYLCATRQGLSNQPQHFGDGTRLSIL.

This rearrangement joins TRBV20-1 to TRBJ2-5; TRBD1 or TRBD2 may be the D gene (6 bases each). Deletions cut 6 bases from V and 0 bases from J, with 17 bases between. The CDR3 runs 15 residues. The germline V gene encodes CDR1 DFQATT and CDR2 SNEGSKA (reference sequence). Written as DNA, the CDR3 is TGCAGTGCCAGGCGCAACGGGGGCAACCAAGAGACCCAGTACTTC. Its protein product is CSARRNGGNQETQYF.

This clonotype was seen only a few times. The CDR3 bases are TGTGCCAGCAGTGGGTCTTCTGAAGCGGGAACGGGCTATGAGCAGTTCTTC. Residues: CASSGSSEAGTGYEQFF. The chain combines TRBV25-1 with TRBJ2-1; TRBD2 aligns across 7 bases. Germline V lookup: CDR1 MGHDK, CDR2 SYGVNS. CDR3 size: 17 residues. Trimming at V came to 4 bases and at J to 8 bases, leaving 17 bases not matched to a gene.

This clonotype occurred many times. The V and J genes are TRBV20-1 and TRBJ2-1; D might be TRBD2 (5 bases). The germline V and J ends were trimmed by 0 bases and 7 bases, with 16 bases remaining between them. Germline V gives CDR1 DFQATT, CDR2 SNEGSKA (reference sequence). The CDR3 has 15 residues. CDR3 coding DNA: TGCAGTGCTAGAGATGGACGGGATCGGGGAAATGAGCAGTTCTTC. It specifies CSARDGRDRGNEQFF.

This clonotype was seen only a few times. The V call is TRBV6-1, the J call TRBJ2-1; D is perhaps TRBD1 or TRBD2 (5 bases each). V was pared by 7 bases and J by 7 bases, with 17 bases between. The CDR3 length is 14 residues. Germline CDR1 reads MNHNS; CDR2 reads SASEGT. The CDR3 region has the DNA TGTGCCAGCAATCAGGGAGCACGGGGAAATGAGCAGTTCTTC. Its protein is CASNQGARGNEQFF.

This clonotype has just a few counts. This chain joins TRBV5-1 and TRBJ1-1; D call uncertain. The CDR3 totals 14 residues. Trimming cost V 5 bases and J 1 base, with 12 bases left between them. CDR1 and CDR2 from the germline V gene are SGHRS and YFSETQ. The CDR3 reads CASSNEQQNTEAFF. CDR3 in DNA: TGCGCCAGCAGTAACGAACAGCAGAACACTGAAGCTTTCTTT.

This clonotype turned up a few times. The CDR3 DNA follows: TGTGCCAGCAGTTCACTCGGGGCATGGGGAGAAAGGAAACTGTTTTTT. Translating gives CASSSLGAWGERKLFF. The chain combines TRBV6-5 with TRBJ1-4; possibly TRBD1 for D (5 bases). CDR1 is MNHEY, CDR2 SVGAGI, per germline. Trimming took 4 bases from V and 11 from J, leaving 23 bases between them. The CDR3 is 16 amino acids.

This clonotype was observed a handful of times. The V and J genes are TRBV6-1 and TRBJ2-3, with 10 bases fitting TRBD2. Germline V gene sequence: CDR1 MNHNS, CDR2 SASEGT. Trimming took 7 bases from V and 0 from J; bases not matched to a gene: 7. This CDR3 is built from 16 residues. CDR3 sequence reads: CASTTSGLDSTDTQYF. As DNA, the CDR3 is TGTGCCAGCACGACTAGCGGGCTCGATAGCACAGATACGCAGTATTTT.

The chain joins TRBV5-5 to TRBJ2-3, with a possible D match to TRBD2 (5 bases). The CDR3 spans 14 residues. Trimming took off 2 bases at V and 2 bases at J, with 9 bases between the two ends. Germline V lookup: CDR1 SGHKS, CDR2 YYEKEE (reference sequence). CDR3 loop: CASSFVLVTDTQYF. CDR3 in DNA: TGTGCCAGCAGCTTTGTACTAGTCACAGATACGCAGTATTTT.

This clonotype was observed many times. This chain uses TRBV9 with TRBJ1-2; D unclear. V was pared by 0 bases and J by 4 bases, with 13 bases between. Germline-derived CDR1 and CDR2 are SGDLS and YYNGEE. This CDR3 contains 15 residues. This CDR3 reads CASSVVIGPVYGYTF. The CDR3 DNA sequence: TGTGCCAGCAGCGTAGTTATTGGGCCCGTCTATGGCTACACCTTC.

This clonotype was counted only a few times. This chain connects TRBV15 to TRBJ2-3; possible D gene TRBD1, 6 bases. Germline lookup yields CDR1 LNHNV and CDR2 YYDKDF (reference sequence). V was trimmed by 4 bases and J by 5 bases, leaving 19 bases between them. The CDR3 runs to 16 residues. CDR3 DNA sequence: TGTGCCACCAGCACCCACCAAGGGGGAGCTGGAGATACGCAGTATTTT. Amino acids: CATSTHQGGAGDTQYF.

This clonotype was seen many times. V and J are TRBV20-1 and TRBJ1-5; possible D gene TRBD1, 6 bases. CDR1 is DFQATT, CDR2 SNEGSKA, per germline (reference sequence). CDR3 length: 13 residues. Trimming left V 3 bases short and J 3 bases short, with 9 bases between. CDR3 in amino acids: CSARDRPNQPQHF. CDR3 nucleotides: TGCAGTGCTAGGGACAGACCCAATCAGCCCCAGCATTTT.

As concerns this clonotype: A much larger clone lies a single base off, so this may be a read error. The chain combines TRBV6-5 with TRBJ2-2; D remains unclear. Germline CDR1 reads MNHEY; CDR2 reads SVGAGI. The CDR3 totals 12 residues. The CDR3 spells CVSSPLVGELFF. DNA of the CDR3: TGTGTCAGCAGCCCACTGGTTGGGGAGCTGTTTTTT.

This clonotype was counted at least ten times. The rearrangement uses TRBV10-3 and TRBJ1-4; no firm D call. CDR1 and CDR2 (germline): ENHRY, SYGVKD. The CDR3 covers 14 residues. Trimming removed 4 bases at V and 4 bases at J, with 10 bases between. The CDR3 nucleotides are TGTGCCATCAGTGCGGCAGGCCGTAATGAAAAACTGTTTTTT. Amino acid sequence: CAISAAGRNEKLFF.

CDR3 nucleotide sequence: TGTGCCACCGAGCAGGCCGATGAGCAGTTCTTC. It specifies CATEQADEQFF. The chain is built from TRBV2 and TRBJ2-1; D unclear. V shed 10 bases and J shed 8 bases, with 12 bases lying between them. This CDR3 region has 11 residues. Germline lookup yields CDR1 SNHLY and CDR2 FYNNEI.

V is TRBV6-6 and J is TRBJ2-7, with D perhaps being TRBD1 or TRBD2 (6 bases each). Germline CDR1 reads MNHNY; CDR2 reads SVGAGI (reference sequence). The CDR3 sequence is 11 residues long. The germline V and J ends were trimmed by 8 bases and 6 bases, with 11 bases remaining between them. This chain's CDR3 is CASSRGGEQYV. The CDR3 coding sequence is TGTGCCAGCTCCAGGGGAGGCGAGCAGTACGTC.

The table lists this clonotype with a few counts. This chain connects TRBV7-8 to TRBJ2-5; 9 bases agree with TRBD2. V shed 3 bases and J 2 bases; nucleotides not matched to a gene: 4. This CDR3 has 15 amino acids. Germline CDR1 and CDR2: SGHVS and FQNEAQ. The CDR3 loop reads CASSLVAGGQETQYF. Here the CDR3 DNA reads TGTGCCAGCAGCTTGGTCGCGGGAGGGCAAGAGACCCAGTACTTC.

The CDR3 sequence: CASSLFGRAGETQYF. Here the CDR3 DNA reads TGCGCCAGCAGCCTCTTCGGGAGGGCCGGGGAGACCCAGTACTTC. The gene calls are TRBV5-1 and TRBJ2-5; 8 nucleotides line up with TRBD2. With 4 bases clipped from V and 5 bases from J, the junction kept 10 bases outside the gene matches. The CDR3 runs to 15 residues. Germline assignment: CDR1 SGHRS and CDR2 YFSETQ.

DNA of the CDR3: TGTGCCAGCAGTGAACGGCGGGAGGGCCGGTTCTTC. Translation gives CASSERREGRFF. The chain combines TRBV6-1 with TRBJ2-1; 9 bases are a match to TRBD2. V lost 2 bases, J lost 15 bases, and 5 bases stayed unmatched. CDR1 and CDR2 (germline): MNHNS, SASEGT. The CDR3 sequence is 12 residues long.

The chain has TRBV29-1 and TRBJ1-4, with D unresolved. The CDR3 is 12 residues long. Trimming stripped 7 bases from V and 5 bases from J, with 11 bases between. Per germline, CDR1 SQVTM and CDR2 ANQGSEA. CDR3 DNA sequence: TGCAGCGGTGGGGAACCAAATGAAAAACTGTTTTTT. Protein product: CSGGEPNEKLFF.

The chain is built from TRBV20-1 and TRBJ2-1; 11 bases line up with TRBD2. CDR1 is DFQATT, CDR2 SNEGSKA, per germline (reference sequence). The CDR3 is made up of 16 amino acids. With V trimmed by 5 bases and J by 4 bases, 10 bases remained unmatched. CDR3 nucleotides: TGCAGTGCTCGGAGACTAGCGGGAACCCAATACAATGAGCAGTTCTTC. This translates into CSARRLAGTQYNEQFF.